A single sample is the source of the 11 T cell receptor beta chains below, sequenced in a study of vaccination and CD4 T cells after COVID-19. Via MiXCR, TCRdb re-called the PCR reads, giving one row per CDR3 protein. The data show about 30,000 distinct CDR3 sequences, with 49% seen just once and 5.5% to 7% held by the top ten. Time point in this sample: late sampling 161 to 241 days after vaccination in a few convalescent patients. Source: CD4+ T cells from blood, taken about 7 months after SARS-CoV-2 vaccination. These receptors were taken from a human donor who had recovered from COVID-19.

This chain joins TRBV20-1 and TRBJ1-5, with D unresolved. V lost 6 bases to trimming and J lost 5 bases, with 14 bases between them. The CDR3 loop spans 13 amino acids. Germline CDR1 reads DFQATT; CDR2 reads SNEGSKA (reference sequence). The CDR3 reads CSALARSDQPQHF. The CDR3 DNA follows: TGCAGTGCCCTGGCTCGTTCGGATCAGCCCCAGCATTTT.

The chain joins TRBV20-1 to TRBJ2-3; a possible D gene is TRBD2 (6 bases). CDR3 length equals 14 residues. Germline V CDR1 and CDR2: DFQATT, SNEGSKA (reference sequence). Deletions cut 6 bases from V and 0 bases from J, with 13 bases between. The CDR3 protein is CSAKRSGSTDTQYF. The CDR3 bases are TGCAGTGCGAAACGAAGCGGGAGCACAGATACGCAGTATTTT.

The chain links TRBV28 to TRBJ1-6; a possible D gene is TRBD1 (6 bases). Per the germline V gene, CDR1 is MDHEN and CDR2 is SYDVKM. Trimming took 10 bases from V and 8 from J, leaving 12 bases between them. This CDR3 comprises 12 residues. As DNA, the CDR3 is TGTGCCACCGTAGGGGGAGATTCACCCCTCCACTTT. It encodes CATVGGDSPLHF.

The rearrangement uses TRBV27 and TRBJ2-7; perhaps D is TRBD1 or TRBD2 (5 bases each). The CDR3 runs 15 residues. V lost 5 bases and J lost 6, with 20 bases in between. Germline V gene sequence: CDR1 MNHEY, CDR2 SMNVEV (reference sequence). The CDR3 nucleotides read TGTGCCAGCAGTGAAGGCGGTAGCTCGAGGGGCGAGCAGTACTTC. Its translation is CASSEGGSSRGEQYF.

The chain couples TRBV6-1 to TRBJ2-7; TRBD2 agrees at 16 bases. Trimming took 7 bases from V and 3 from J; bases not matched to a gene: 9. Germline loops: CDR1 MNHNS, CDR2 SASEGT. The CDR3 sequence is 17 residues long. CDR3 DNA: TGTGCCAGCATTCCGGGACTAGCGGGAGGGGGGTTCTACGAGCAGTACTTC. Translation: CASIPGLAGGGFYEQYF.

The chain couples TRBV20-1 to TRBJ2-7, with TRBD1 identical over 10 bases. CDR3 size: 16 residues. The J segment lost 0 bases and the V segment lost 0 bases, leaving 5 bases of the junction unmatched. Per the germline V gene, CDR1 is DFQATT and CDR2 is SNEGSKA (reference sequence). CDR3 sequence reads: CSARDMRTGGSYEQYF. The CDR3 coding sequence is TGCAGTGCTAGAGATATGAGGACAGGGGGCTCCTACGAGCAGTACTTC.

The chain links TRBV20-1 to TRBJ1-5; D uncertain. The CDR3 is 15 residues long. V was pared by 0 bases and J by 4 bases, with 13 bases between. CDR1 and CDR2 from the germline V gene are DFQATT and SNEGSKA (reference sequence). CDR3 sequence reads: CSARDEGLKNQPQHF. For the CDR3, the DNA is TGCAGTGCTAGAGATGAGGGATTAAAAAATCAGCCCCAGCATTTT.

The rearrangement uses TRBV20-1 and TRBJ2-3; TRBD2 matches 13 bases. Per the germline V gene, CDR1 is DFQATT and CDR2 is SNEGSKA (reference sequence). The CDR3 contains 16 residues. Unmatched junction bases numbered 7, after V lost 3 bases and J lost 4 bases. Here the CDR3 DNA reads TGCAGTGCTAGGGAACCGGGACTAGCGGGACCAGATACGCAGTATTTT. It specifies CSAREPGLAGPDTQYF.

The chain has TRBV7-8 and TRBJ1-5, with D possibly being TRBD1 (6 bases). The CDR3 totals 14 residues. With 0 bases removed from V and 6 bases from J, the gap between germline ends came to 9 bases. Germline values: CDR1 SGHVS, CDR2 FQNEAQ. This CDR3 is CASSLAGGRQPQHF. In DNA, the CDR3 is TGTGCCAGCAGCTTAGCAGGGGGGCGTCAGCCCCAGCATTTT.

This clonotype was observed a few times. The genes are TRBV6-1 and TRBJ1-1; tentatively, D is TRBD1 (5 bases). Germline V gives CDR1 MNHNS, CDR2 SASEGT. The V and J ends lost 1 base and 6 bases respectively, with 21 bases between them. This CDR3 is 17 amino acids long. The CDR3 DNA reads as TGTGCCAGCAGTGAAGGACTTAGTAGCAGGGAATGGCCTGAAGCTTTCTTT. Its translation: CASSEGLSSREWPEAFF.

This clonotype has a handful of counts. J is TRBJ2-3 and V is TRBV7-6, with TRBD2 identical over 12 bases. Unmatched junction bases numbered 1, after V lost 5 bases and J lost 1 base. Germline loops: CDR1 SGHVS, CDR2 FNYEAQ. The CDR3 length is 15 residues. Written as DNA, the CDR3 is TGTGCCAGCAGCGCTAGCGGGGGGGGCACAGATACGCAGTATTTT. Translating it yields CASSASGGGTDTQYF.